The 2 T cell receptor beta chains in this list originate from one sample, sequenced in a study of T cell responses to AZD1222 COVID-19 vaccine. Method: immunoSEQ multiplex PCR; TCRdb's copy keeps in-frame clones and lacks some. The repertoire has approximately 100,000 clones, around nine tenths of them found once; the top ten carry approximately 18%. The sample consisted of peripheral blood, taken on day 0 of AZD1222 vaccination. Receptors originate from an adult in good health.

This clone has only one observation. The chain's CDR3 is CASRHSQGPRSTNEKLFF. In DNA, the CDR3 is TGTGCCAGCAGACACTCGCAAGGCCCCCGATCAACTAATGAAAAACTGTTTTTT. V and J are TRBV13 and TRBJ1-4; no clear D gene. V shed 6 bases and J shed 0 bases, with 20 bases lying between them. Germline CDR1 is PRHDT and CDR2 is FYEKMQ (reference sequence). This CDR3 contains 18 residues. Together with reference TRBV13 and TRBJ1-4, the CDR3 gives the full variable domain: AAGVIQSPRHLIKEKRETATLKCYPIPRHDTVYWYQQGPGQDPQFLISFYEKMQSDKGSIPDRFSAQQFSDYHSELNMSSLELGDSALYFCASRHSQGPRSTNEKLFFGSGTQLSVL.

The gene calls are TRBV15 and TRBJ1-4; tentative D call: TRBD1 (6 bases). Germline CDR1 and CDR2: LNHNV and YYDKDF (reference sequence). V was pared by 3 bases and J by 4 bases, with 12 bases between. The CDR3 extends over 15 amino acids. CDR3 DNA sequence: TGTGCCACCAGCAGTCTCAGGGGCTATAATGAAAAACTGTTTTTT. Translating it yields CATSSLRGYNEKLFF. Full variable domain (remainder filled in from reference TRBV15 and TRBJ1-4): DAMVIQNPRYQVTQFGKPVTLSCSQTLNHNVMYWYQQKSSQAPKLLFHYYDKDFNNEADTPDNFQSRRPNTSFCFLDIRSPGLGDTAMYLCATSSLRGYNEKLFFGSGTQLSVL.